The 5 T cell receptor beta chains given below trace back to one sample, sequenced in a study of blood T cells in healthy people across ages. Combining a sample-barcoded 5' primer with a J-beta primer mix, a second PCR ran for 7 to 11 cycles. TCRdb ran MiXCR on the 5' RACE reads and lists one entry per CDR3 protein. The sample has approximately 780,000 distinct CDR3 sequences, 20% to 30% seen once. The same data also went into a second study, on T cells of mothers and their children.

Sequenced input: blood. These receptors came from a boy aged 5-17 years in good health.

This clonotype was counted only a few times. CDR3 sequence reads: CASSPGLAGGYYNEQFF. The CDR3, as DNA: TGTGCCAGCAGCCCGGGACTAGCGGGGGGTTACTACAATGAGCAGTTCTTC. J is TRBJ2-5 and V is TRBV9, with 15 bases identical to TRBD2. The J call may be incorrect, as the DNA end agrees better with TRBJ2-1. The CDR3 spans 17 residues. Germline CDR1 reads SGDLS; CDR2 reads YYNGEE.

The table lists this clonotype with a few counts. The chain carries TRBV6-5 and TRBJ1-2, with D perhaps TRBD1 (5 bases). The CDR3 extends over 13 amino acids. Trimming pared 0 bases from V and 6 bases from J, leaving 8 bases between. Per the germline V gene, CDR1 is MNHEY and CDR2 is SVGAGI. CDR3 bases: TGTGCCAGCAGTTACTCCGGGGGGGATGGCTACACCTTC. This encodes CASSYSGGDGYTF.

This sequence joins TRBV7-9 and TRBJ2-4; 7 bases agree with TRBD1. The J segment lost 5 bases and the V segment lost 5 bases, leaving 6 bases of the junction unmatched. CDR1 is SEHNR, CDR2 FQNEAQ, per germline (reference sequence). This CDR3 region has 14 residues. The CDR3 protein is CASSPGQAQNIQYF. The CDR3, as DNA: TGTGCCAGCAGCCCAGGACAGGCCCAAAACATTCAGTACTTC.

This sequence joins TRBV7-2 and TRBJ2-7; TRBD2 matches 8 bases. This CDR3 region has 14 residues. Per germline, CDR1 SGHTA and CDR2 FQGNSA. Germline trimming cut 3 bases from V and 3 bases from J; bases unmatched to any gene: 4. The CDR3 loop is CASSFFREGYEQYF. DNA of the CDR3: TGTGCCAGCAGCTTTTTCCGGGAGGGCTACGAGCAGTACTTC.

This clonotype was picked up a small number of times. The CDR3 protein is CSASGAGGPGETQYF. The CDR3 DNA follows: TGCAGTGCTAGTGGGGCGGGGGGTCCGGGGGAGACCCAGTACTTC. This chain joins TRBV20-1 and TRBJ2-5, with 8 bases that match TRBD2. The CDR3 spans 15 residues. Germline values: CDR1 DFQATT, CDR2 SNEGSKA (reference sequence). Losses at the gene ends were 3 bases for V and 5 bases for J; bases not matched to a gene: 11.